This T cell receptor (beta chain) came from a study of shared clonotypes between healthy human individuals. CDR1 is SGHNT, CDR2 YYREEE, per germline (reference sequence). The V and J ends lost 6 bases and 3 bases, in that order; junction bases with no gene match: 14. The CDR3 consists of 16 residues. Points from the study as a whole: A handful of donors showed sharing of approximately 5% of naive CD4 clonotypes. The four-donor shared clonotypes exceeded non-shared clonotypes in generation probability, with non-shared ones scoring lower. Memory subsets had estimated richness that was generally smaller than that of naive subsets.

Deep-level settings were used for running the assay. Only in-frame clones appear in the TCRdb table, and some are missing; sequencing was by immunoSEQ multiplex PCR. Among some 2,500,000 clones listed, over 85% were seen once. A remark on this clone: What it recognizes is unknown.

The chain is built from TRBV5-4 and TRBJ2-7; the match to TRBD2 covers 8 bases. The sequence derives from a man aged 18 to 30 in good health. Some clones in this sample may be carry-over from other donors' samples. Material for sequencing was naive CD4+ T cells from PBMCs. Sample subset: CD45RA+ positively selected. CDR3 nucleotides: TGTGCCAGCACCATGACGGGGGGGACGGGTTTCTACGAGCAGTACTTC. Amino acid sequence: CASTMTGGTGFYEQYF.